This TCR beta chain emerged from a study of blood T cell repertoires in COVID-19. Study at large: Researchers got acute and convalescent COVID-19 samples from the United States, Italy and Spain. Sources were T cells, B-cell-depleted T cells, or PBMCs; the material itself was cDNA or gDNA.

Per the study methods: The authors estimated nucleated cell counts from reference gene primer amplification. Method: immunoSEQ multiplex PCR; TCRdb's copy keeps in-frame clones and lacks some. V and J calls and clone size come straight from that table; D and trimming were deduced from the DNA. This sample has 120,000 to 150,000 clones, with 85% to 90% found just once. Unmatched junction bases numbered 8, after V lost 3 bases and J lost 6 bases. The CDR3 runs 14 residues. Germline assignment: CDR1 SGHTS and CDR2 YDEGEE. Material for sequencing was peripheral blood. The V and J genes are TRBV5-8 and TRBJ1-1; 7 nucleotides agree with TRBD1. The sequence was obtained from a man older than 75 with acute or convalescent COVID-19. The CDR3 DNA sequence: TGTGCCAGCAGCTCCAAGACAGGGATGGCTGAAGCTTTCTTT. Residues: CASSSKTGMAEAFF.